Sequencing of this T cell receptor (beta chain) was carried out in a study of CD8+ T cells in alopecia areata. Background on the study: Those treated were given oral tofacitinib at 5 to 10 mg twice daily.

General study results and limits: Lesional scalp displayed greater clonality than normal scalp, most notably in alopecia totalis/universalis. Scalp sample sequencing also detects resident alphabeta T cells of normal skin.

Peripheral blood samples and lesional scalp punch biopsies were obtained from alopecia areata patients. Reverse transcription of extracted RNA yielded cDNA, which provided the sequencing template. Clones were sequenced by immunoSEQ multiplex PCR, and TCRdb holds only the in-frame ones, with some missing. The sample records about 130,000 clones, approximately 49% being singletons. Germline loops: CDR1 SGHRS, CDR2 YFSETQ. V lost 2 bases to trimming and J lost 2 bases, with 12 bases between them. The CDR3 has 15 residues. About this clone: Its antigen remains unidentified.

V is TRBV5-1 and J is TRBJ2-3; D uncertain. The starting material was CD8+ T cells sorted from blood, obtained at week 0. This receptor was obtained from a human donor with alopecia areata. CDR3 nucleotide sequence: TGCGCCAGCAGCTTAGAAAGGGTGCTCACAGATACGCAGTATTTT. Translation: CASSLERVLTDTQYF.